This T cell receptor beta chain was documented in a study of PD-L1 blockade in urothelial cancer. For the study at large: Before enrollment, 0 to 3 chemotherapy regimens had been given to patients.

TCRdb keeps only in-frame clones here, not all; method: immunoSEQ multiplex PCR. Among about 30,000 clones listed, roughly nine tenths were seen once. Noted time point: peripheral blood 6 weeks after treatment start. Enrolled patients showed locally advanced or metastatic urothelial carcinoma. Trimming removed 2 bases from V and 1 base from J; junction bases left unmatched: 7. The CDR3 runs 18 residues. The V gene's germline CDR1 is SGHAT and CDR2 FQNNGV. This specimen consisted of PBMCs, obtained around atezolizumab (anti-PD-L1) treatment. The rearrangement joins TRBV11-2 to TRBJ2-2; 10 bases agree with TRBD1. This sequence originates from a man older than 75 with urothelial cancer. The CDR3 bases are TGTGCCAGCAGCTTAAGGGACAGGGGAATTTTGAACACCGGGGAGCTGTTTTTT. This codes for CASSLRDRGILNTGELFF.